The present T cell receptor (beta chain) was sequenced within a study of blood T cell repertoires in COVID-19. Study details: Specimens from acute and convalescent COVID-19 originated in the United States, Italy and Spain.

Germline V lookup: CDR1 MDHEN, CDR2 SYDVKM. The CDR3 runs 16 residues. The J segment lost 5 bases and the V segment lost 6 bases, leaving 9 bases of the junction unmatched. Authors' data handling: Amplification from reference gene primers served as the basis for estimated nucleated cell counts. Clones were read by immunoSEQ multiplex PCR, and TCRdb kept only the in-frame ones, dropping some. That table is the source of V, J and clone size, and D and trimming were worked out from the DNA. Here the sample spans under 150,000 clones, over 75% being singletons. This TCR was sampled from a woman aged 55 to 70 with active COVID-19. V and J are TRBV28 and TRBJ2-5; 13 bases line up with TRBD2. Sequencing used peripheral blood. The CDR3 sequence is CASRHGLAGVLETQYF. CDR3 sequence (DNA): TGTGCCAGCAGGCACGGACTAGCGGGAGTTCTGGAGACCCAGTACTTC.